This TCR beta chain was captured by sequencing in a study of immune evolution from preneoplasia to lung adenocarcinoma. About this clone itself: Its specificity is unknown.

Overall study findings and caveats: Normal lung had highest clonality; later lesions appeared denser, more diverse.

Using immunoSEQ multiplex PCR, the repertoire was profiled, and TCRdb retains in-frame clones only, with some absent. There are 9,000 to 10,000 clones in the sample; about 88% occur only once, and about 2.8% lies in the top ten. Germline assignment: CDR1 GTSNPN and CDR2 SVGIG (reference sequence). The CDR3 spans 16 residues. V shed 2 bases, J shed 0 bases, and the junction held 4 bases outside the gene matches. The receptor comes from a person in their 70s with invasive lung adenocarcinoma. Some clones in this sample may be carry-over from other donors' samples. The gene calls are TRBV30 and TRBJ2-1; 10 nucleotides agree with TRBD2. The specimen was FFPE invasive lung adenocarcinoma tissue. The CDR3 reads CAWSKLAGSSYNEQFF. CDR3 bases: TGTGCCTGGAGTAAACTAGCGGGAAGCTCCTACAATGAGCAGTTCTTC. Full variable domain (outside the CDR3, taken from reference TRBV30 and TRBJ2-1): SQTIHQWPATLVQPVGSPLSLECTVEGTSNPNLYWYRQAAGRGLQLLFYSVGIGQISSEVPQNLSASRPQDRQFILSSKKLLLSDSGFYLCAWSKLAGSSYNEQFFGPGTRLTVL.